This T cell receptor (beta chain) was captured by sequencing in a study of cytomegalovirus exposure and HLA in healthy donors. On this clone itself: Antigen specificity is unknown.

This CDR3 region has 13 residues. Germline V gives CDR1 MNHEY, CDR2 SMNVEV (reference sequence). Trimming removed 4 bases at V and 5 bases at J, with 11 bases between. The PCR contained 60 Vbeta and 13 Jbeta primers. In the authors' methods: A follow-up analysis tallied around 80 million unique TCR beta chains, roughly 11 million shared. Here immunoSEQ multiplex PCR was the method, and the copy in TCRdb shows in-frame clones only, minus some. V and J calls and clone size are given by that table; D and trimming were obtained from the DNA. Of roughly 120,000 clones in the sample, less than 90% were seen once. Study-wide findings and caveats: A later analysis reported that several of the most significant clusters appeared to be linked to common viral pathogens, among them Epstein-Barr virus. The majority of CMV-associated TCR beta chains were reported as apparently HLA-restricted in a later analysis. Further analysis, carried out later, found HLA-associated TCR beta chains more clonally expanded than equally common other chains.

The V and J genes are TRBV27 and TRBJ2-5, with D possibly TRBD1 on 6 matching bases. This receptor was identified in a man aged 45-60 years in good health and CMV-seronegative. Sequencing input: PBMCs. In DNA form, the CDR3 reads TGTGCCAGCAGTTCGGCAGGGGCCGAGACCCAGTACTTC. Its translation is CASSSAGAETQYF.